The next 15 T cell receptor beta chains were all read from a single sample in a study of PD-1 blockade in classical Hodgkin lymphoma. Exposure to brentuximab vedotin varied, and each patient had relapsed following autologous stem cell transplantation. Assay used: immunoSEQ multiplex PCR; TCRdb lists only in-frame clones, some missing. The sample lists under 100,000 clones, over 80% seen once, with roughly an eighth in the top ten. Sample: peripheral blood mononuclear cells (PBMCs), taken at baseline. The receptors originated from a human donor with classical Hodgkin lymphoma.

This clone has more than one count but fewer than ten. This rearrangement joins TRBV7-9 to TRBJ2-1, with 7 bases matching TRBD2. The V segment lost 0 bases and the J segment 4 bases; nucleotides outside the gene matches: 9. CDR1 SEHNR and CDR2 FQNEAQ come from the germline V gene (reference sequence). This CDR3 region has 17 residues. CDR3 nucleotides: TGTGCCAGCAGCTTAGCGCGTCTAGCGGACGTGTACAATGAGCAGTTCTTC. It is translated as CASSLARLADVYNEQFF.

The chain carries TRBV7-9 and TRBJ1-2; D is unclear. This CDR3 has 12 residues. Trimming left V 5 bases short and J 6 bases short, with 10 bases between. The germline V gene has CDR1 SEHNR and CDR2 FQNEAQ (reference sequence). The CDR3 loop is CASSRALNGYTF. The CDR3 DNA follows: TGTGCCAGCAGCCGCGCTTTAAATGGCTACACCTTC. The whole variable domain, remainder taken from reference TRBV7-9 and TRBJ1-2, is DTGVSQNPRHKITKRGQNVTFRCDPISEHNRLYWYRQTLGQGPEFLTYFQNEAQLEKSRLLSDRFSAERPKGSFSTLEIQRTEQGDSAMYLCASSRALNGYTFGSGTRLTVV.

The chain joins TRBV29-1 to TRBJ1-2, with D uncertain. Trimming took off 3 bases at V and 3 bases at J, with 14 bases between the two ends. In germline, CDR1 is SQVTM, CDR2 ANQGSEA. The length of the CDR3 is 14 residues. CDR3 nucleotides: TGCAGCGTTGAGATAGGGTATGGATACTATGGCTACACCTTC. It yields the protein CSVEIGYGYYGYTF.

This clone was detected only a few times. The chain couples TRBV11-3 to TRBJ2-2; 16 bases are shared with TRBD2. CDR1 and CDR2 from the germline V gene are SGHNT and YENEEA. Germline trimming cut 4 bases from V and 4 bases from J; bases unmatched to any gene: 3. This CDR3 has 17 residues. The CDR3 region has the DNA TGTGCCAGCAGCTCGGGACTAGCGGGAGGGGGCACCGGGGAGCTGTTTTTT. Translated, it gives CASSSGLAGGGTGELFF.

The rearrangement links TRBV30 to TRBJ1-3; D unresolved. The germline V and J ends were trimmed by 0 bases and 3 bases, with 3 bases remaining between them. Germline V gene lookup returns CDR1 GTSNPN and CDR2 SVGIG (reference sequence). This CDR3 has 12 amino acids. The CDR3 DNA sequence: TGTGCCTGGAGTGTAATTGGAAACACCATATATTTT. Residues: CAWSVIGNTIYF. Using reference TRBV30 and TRBJ1-3 for the parts outside the CDR3, the full variable domain is SQTIHQWPATLVQPVGSPLSLECTVEGTSNPNLYWYRQAAGRGLQLLFYSVGIGQISSEVPQNLSASRPQDRQFILSSKKLLLSDSGFYLCAWSVIGNTIYFGEGSWLTVV.

In this sample, this clone turned up a few times. This chain joins TRBV5-1 and TRBJ1-2, with D unresolved. The CDR3 totals 15 residues. Germline CDR1 is SGHRS and CDR2 is YFSETQ. V lost 9 bases, J lost 2 bases, and 20 bases lay in between. Here the CDR3 reads CATTTALGHNYGYTF. In DNA form, the CDR3 reads TGCGCCACAACCACGGCTTTAGGGCACAACTATGGCTACACCTTC.

This clone appeared a single time. In DNA, the CDR3 is TGCGCCAGCATCTCGGGGGCTGGGGACTCCTACGAGCAGTACTTC. Amino acid sequence: CASISGAGDSYEQYF. V and J are TRBV5-1 and TRBJ2-7; D may correspond to TRBD1 or TRBD2 (6 bases each). The CDR3 is 15 amino acids. CDR1 SGHRS and CDR2 YFSETQ come from the germline V gene. The V and J ends lost 6 bases and 0 bases respectively, with 16 bases between them.

The rearrangement uses TRBV7-2 and TRBJ2-1; 10 bases match TRBD2. The length of the CDR3 is 16 residues. Germline V gene sequence: CDR1 SGHTA, CDR2 FQGNSA. The V and J ends lost 7 bases and 7 bases, in that order; junction bases with no gene match: 13. Here the CDR3 DNA reads TGTGCCAGCAATAGACCGGGACTAGCGATGGTGAATGAGCAGTTCTTC. Its translation is CASNRPGLAMVNEQFF. Full variable domain (outside the CDR3, taken from reference TRBV7-2 and TRBJ2-1): GAGVSQSPSNKVTEKGKDVELRCDPISGHTALYWYRQSLGQGLEFLIYFQGNSAPDKSGLPSDRFSAERTGGSVSTLTIQRTQQEDSAVYLCASNRPGLAMVNEQFFGPGTRLTVL.

The chain couples TRBV11-3 to TRBJ2-3, with 12 bases aligning to TRBD2. The germline CDR1 and CDR2 sequences are SGHNT and YENEEA. Trimming at V came to 4 bases and at J to 5 bases, leaving 4 bases not matched to a gene. The CDR3 totals 15 residues. The chain's CDR3 is CASSWTSGMVDTQYF. The CDR3 DNA follows: TGTGCCAGCAGCTGGACTAGCGGGATGGTAGATACGCAGTATTTT.

This chain links TRBV5-4 with TRBJ2-1, with D maybe TRBD2 (6 bases). In germline, CDR1 is SGHNT, CDR2 YYREEE (reference sequence). This CDR3 has 16 amino acids. Trimming took off 4 bases at V and 1 base at J, with 15 bases between the two ends. In DNA form, the CDR3 reads TGTGCCAGCAGCCTGGGCGGGGCCAGGTCCTACAATGAGCAGTTCTTC. Residues: CASSLGGARSYNEQFF.

V and J are TRBV19 and TRBJ2-7, with 11 bases lining up with TRBD2. J was trimmed by 1 base and V by 2 bases; bases with no gene match: 7. CDR1 is LNHDA and CDR2 is SQIVND in the germline V gene (reference sequence). The CDR3 is 17 amino acids. In DNA, the CDR3 is TGTGCCAGTAGTATACCGCCTTCTAGCGGGGGGTCCTACGAGCAGTACTTC. This codes for CASSIPPSSGGSYEQYF.

This chain uses TRBV25-1 with TRBJ1-3; no firm D call. The CDR3 loop spans 15 amino acids. V was shortened by 3 bases and J by 0 bases, with 9 bases between the two germline ends. In germline, CDR1 is MGHDK, CDR2 SYGVNS. DNA of the CDR3: TGTGCCAGCAGTGAGGGTTGGGGCTCTGGAAACACCATATATTTT. Translating gives CASSEGWGSGNTIYF.

This clone has a handful of counts. This rearrangement joins TRBV5-4 to TRBJ2-7; 11 bases fit TRBD2. Germline V gene sequence: CDR1 SGHNT, CDR2 YYREEE (reference sequence). V was clipped by 4 bases and J by 3 bases; unmatched bases: 6. The CDR3 totals 15 residues. The CDR3 loop reads CASSPLAGGRYEQYF. CDR3 nucleotides: TGTGCCAGCAGCCCGCTAGCGGGAGGCCGCTACGAGCAGTACTTC. Full variable domain (remainder filled in from reference TRBV5-4 and TRBJ2-7): ETGVTQSPTHLIKTRGQQVTLRCSSQSGHNTVSWYQQALGQGPQFIFQYYREEENGRGNFPPRFSGLQFPNYSSELNVNALELDDSALYLCASSPLAGGRYEQYFGPGTRLTVT.

This clone has only a few counts. This chain connects TRBV19 to TRBJ1-2; D is perhaps TRBD1 (5 bases). Germline CDR1 reads LNHDA; CDR2 reads SQIVND (reference sequence). The CDR3 is 16 amino acids. The V end was cut by 4 bases, the J end by 5 bases, with 20 bases between. CDR3 loop: CASSKLEQALLYGYTF. CDR3 DNA: TGTGCCAGTAGTAAACTCGAACAGGCCCTTCTATATGGCTACACCTTC.

This clone was detected only a few times. The chain is built from TRBV10-3 and TRBJ2-2; 9 bases align to TRBD1. The CDR3 is 16 amino acids. J gave up 4 bases and V 2 bases, and 5 bases lay outside the gene matches. Germline CDR1 is ENHRY and CDR2 is SYGVKD. The CDR3, as DNA: TGTGCCATCAGTGAGCTCGGGACAGGGACCACCGGGGAGCTGTTTTTT. Translated: CAISELGTGTTGELFF.